Listed here are 11 T cell receptor beta chains from one sample, sequenced in a study of early T cells in non-severe SARS-CoV-2 infection. TCRdb ran MiXCR on the 5' RACE reads and lists one entry per CDR3 protein. This sample has about 77,000 distinct CDR3 sequences; roughly a sixth occur once, and the top ten carry around 2.6%. Sample: whole blood. These TCRs come from an adult who was a healthcare worker with PCR-confirmed SARS-CoV-2 infection or an uninfected control (not recorded which).

This clonotype occurred a few times. The chain uses TRBV29-1 and TRBJ1-1, with D possibly TRBD1 on 5 matching bases. Trimming pared 4 bases from V and 0 bases from J, leaving 12 bases between. The germline V gene has CDR1 SQVTM and CDR2 ANQGSEA. This CDR3 contains 14 residues. The CDR3 reads CSVVGVRVNTEAFF. The CDR3 nucleotides are TGCAGCGTTGTGGGCGTCAGGGTGAACACTGAAGCTTTCTTT.

This clonotype was observed a few times. The gene calls are TRBV6-4 and TRBJ2-1; 12 bases are a match to TRBD2. The CDR3 sequence is 16 residues long. The ends lost 4 bases at V and 5 bases at J; junction bases unmatched: 6. Germline V gene lookup returns CDR1 MRHNA and CDR2 SNTAGT. CDR3: CASSGSSSGGDNEQFF. As DNA, the CDR3 is TGTGCCAGCAGTGGCTCCTCTAGCGGGGGGGACAATGAGCAGTTCTTC.

This clonotype was seen a handful of times. The chain has TRBV7-2 and TRBJ1-2; no reliable D call. Germline V gene data show CDR1 as SGHTA and CDR2 as FQGNSA. Trimming pared 5 bases from V and 5 bases from J, leaving 12 bases between. The CDR3 has 13 amino acids. The CDR3 DNA sequence: TGTGCCAGCAGCCCGACCGGGCAGTATGGCTACACCTTC. Translating it yields CASSPTGQYGYTF.

The chain joins TRBV19 to TRBJ2-2, with 11 bases aligning to TRBD2. Germline assignment: CDR1 LNHDA and CDR2 SQIVND (reference sequence). V lost 3 bases, J lost 2 bases, and 2 bases stayed unmatched. The CDR3 consists of 16 residues. The CDR3 sequence: CASSMGLADNTGELFF. CDR3 coding DNA: TGTGCCAGTAGTATGGGACTAGCGGATAACACCGGGGAGCTGTTTTTT.

This clonotype came up a few times. This chain joins TRBV7-6 and TRBJ2-1; D assignment may be TRBD1 or TRBD2 (5 bases each). CDR1 is SGHVS, CDR2 FNYEAQ, per germline. V lost 4 bases, J lost 10 bases, and 20 bases lay in between. The CDR3 runs 15 residues. For the CDR3, the DNA is TGTGCCAGCAGCTCCGTCGGTGGGGACCAGTGGGAGCAGTTCTTC. It codes for CASSSVGGDQWEQFF.

This clonotype appeared a few times. The chain links TRBV6-6 to TRBJ1-2; D unclear. This CDR3 contains 18 residues. Germline CDR1 reads MNHNY; CDR2 reads SVGAGI (reference sequence). The germline V and J ends were trimmed by 0 bases and 5 bases, with 22 bases remaining between them. The CDR3 is CASSYSPDKMSMFYGYTF. The CDR3, as DNA: TGTGCCAGCAGTTACTCCCCTGACAAGATGTCTATGTTTTATGGCTACACCTTC.

The chain carries TRBV18 and TRBJ1-1; unclear D gene. Between the trimmed V and J ends, which lost 2 bases and 5 bases, there was a span of 9 bases. The germline gives CDR1 KGHSH, CDR2 LQKENI. This CDR3 is 13 amino acids long. The CDR3 region has the DNA TGTGCCAGCTCACCAGTCGGGTGGACTGAAGCTTTCTTT. Residues: CASSPVGWTEAFF.

This clonotype was counted between two and nine times. The chain employs TRBV5-5 and TRBJ1-2, with 8 bases identical to TRBD1. Germline-derived CDR1 and CDR2 are SGHKS and YYEKEE (reference sequence). This CDR3 is built from 14 residues. Trimming cost V 4 bases and J 2 bases; bases outside gene matches: 4. The CDR3 coding sequence is TGTGCCAGCAGCAAGGGACAGGCGAACTATGGCTACACCTTC. Residues: CASSKGQANYGYTF.

This clonotype has a handful of counts. The V and J genes are TRBV28 and TRBJ1-5; D ambiguous. The ends were cut back, 6 bases at V and 1 base at J, with 4 bases in the middle. This CDR3 region has 12 residues. The germline V gene encodes CDR1 MDHEN and CDR2 SYDVKM. CDR3 sequence reads: CASSGSNQPQHF. DNA of the CDR3: TGTGCCAGCAGCGGAAGCAATCAGCCCCAGCATTTT.

This chain joins TRBV27 and TRBJ1-1, with 8 bases lining up with TRBD1. The CDR3 covers 12 residues. Germline CDR1 and CDR2: MNHEY and SMNVEV (reference sequence). The V and J ends lost 9 bases and 3 bases, in that order; junction bases with no gene match: 3. In nucleotides, the CDR3 is TGTGCCAGGACAGGGGAAGACACTGAAGCTTTCTTT. Protein: CARTGEDTEAFF.

The table lists this clonotype with many counts. The chain recombines TRBV7-9 with TRBJ2-2; 7 bases are shared with TRBD1. The CDR3 contains 14 residues. Germline assignment: CDR1 SEHNR and CDR2 FQNEAQ (reference sequence). V dropped 4 bases and J dropped 2; count of bases not matched to a gene: 1. The CDR3 sequence: CASSWDSNTGELFF. CDR3 DNA sequence: TGTGCCAGCAGCTGGGACAGCAACACCGGGGAGCTGTTTTTT. The complete variable domain, with remaining parts taken from reference TRBV7-9 and TRBJ2-2, reads DTGVSQNPRHKITKRGQNVTFRCDPISEHNRLYWYRQTLGQGPEFLTYFQNEAQLEKSRLLSDRFSAERPKGSFSTLEIQRTEQGDSAMYLCASSWDSNTGELFFGEGSRLTVL.